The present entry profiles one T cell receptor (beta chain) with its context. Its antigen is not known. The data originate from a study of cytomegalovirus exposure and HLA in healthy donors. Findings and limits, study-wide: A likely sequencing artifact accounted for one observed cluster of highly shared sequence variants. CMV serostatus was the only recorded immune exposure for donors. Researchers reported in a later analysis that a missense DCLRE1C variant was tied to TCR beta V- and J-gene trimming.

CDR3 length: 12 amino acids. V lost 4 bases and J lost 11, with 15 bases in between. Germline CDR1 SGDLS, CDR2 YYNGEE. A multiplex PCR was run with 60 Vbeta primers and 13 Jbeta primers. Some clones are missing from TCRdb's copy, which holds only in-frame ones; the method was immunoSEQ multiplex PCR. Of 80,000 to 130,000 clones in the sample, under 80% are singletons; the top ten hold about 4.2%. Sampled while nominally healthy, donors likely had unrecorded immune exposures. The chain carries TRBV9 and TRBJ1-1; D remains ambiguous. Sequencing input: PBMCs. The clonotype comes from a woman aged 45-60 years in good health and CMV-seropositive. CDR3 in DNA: TGTGCCAGCAGCCCTGGAGCGGGGAAGGCTTTCTTT. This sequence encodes CASSPGAGKAFF.